This T cell receptor (beta chain) was retrieved from a study of CD8 T cells in ankylosing spondylitis. Points on this clonotype: As yet, its antigen is unknown.

TCRdb used MiXCR to reprocess the 5' RACE reads, holding one entry per CDR3 protein. Among around 770,000 distinct CDR3 sequences listed, under 20% were seen once. General study results and limits: A TCR beta motif made of roughly eight highly homologous variants seemed typical of ankylosing spondylitis blood.

Germline V gene lookup returns CDR1 SGHRS and CDR2 YFSETQ. CDR3 length: 16 residues. V dropped 0 bases and J dropped 4; count of bases not matched to a gene: 7. The sequence was collected from a male donor with ankylosing spondylitis. Sequencing was performed on blood, either unsorted or a sorted T cell fraction (not recorded which). The V call is TRBV5-1, the J call TRBJ2-3; 8 bases agree with TRBD2. The DNA for the CDR3 is TGCGCCAGCAGCTTGGCCAAGACTAGCGCTGCAGATACGCAGTATTTT. Its translation: CASSLAKTSAADTQYF.